This TCR beta chain was observed in a study of identical twins. Findings and limits, study-wide: Invariant MAIT and iNKT cells are populations that could partly confound zero-insertion analyses.

For this clonotype: Its matching antigen is unknown.

Germline CDR1 DFQATT, CDR2 SNEGSKA (reference sequence). The J segment lost 4 bases and the V segment lost 0 bases, leaving 8 bases of the junction unmatched. The CDR3 consists of 16 residues. One entry per CDR3 protein, called by TCRdb with MiXCR from the 5' RACE reads. The sample records under 1 million distinct CDR3 sequences, roughly 12% being singletons. This same sample was also taken into another study, of yellow fever vaccine responses in identical twins. That report notes: The authors reported partly convergent, partly personalized vaccine responses in identical twins.

The sample consisted of PBMCs. This TCR was sampled from a woman aged 18-35 years in good health. This chain uses TRBV20-1 with TRBJ2-1, with TRBD2 identical over 8 bases. The CDR3 nucleotides read TGCAGTGCTAGAGATCGGAGACTAGCGCAGTACAATGAGCAGTTCTTC. It specifies CSARDRRLAQYNEQFF.